This T cell receptor (beta chain) was found in a study of blood T cell repertoires in COVID-19. Repertoires were generated with immunoSEQ multiplex PCR, while TCRdb's copy carries only in-frame clones and drops some. The repertoire has around 100,000 clones, 70% to 85% of them found once; the top ten carry approximately 25%. The germline V gene encodes CDR1 LNHDA and CDR2 SQIVND (reference sequence). V was pared by 0 bases and J by 0 bases, with 2 bases of the junction left unmatched. The length of the CDR3 is 16 residues. The sequence was obtained from a human donor in a cohort sampled during active COVID-19. The J gene is TRBJ1-5, the V gene TRBV19; TRBD1 aligns across 7 bases. Source material: peripheral blood. CDR3 region: CASSIEGQYSNQPQHF. The CDR3 bases are TGTGCCAGTAGTATAGAGGGACAGTATAGCAATCAGCCCCAGCATTTT.